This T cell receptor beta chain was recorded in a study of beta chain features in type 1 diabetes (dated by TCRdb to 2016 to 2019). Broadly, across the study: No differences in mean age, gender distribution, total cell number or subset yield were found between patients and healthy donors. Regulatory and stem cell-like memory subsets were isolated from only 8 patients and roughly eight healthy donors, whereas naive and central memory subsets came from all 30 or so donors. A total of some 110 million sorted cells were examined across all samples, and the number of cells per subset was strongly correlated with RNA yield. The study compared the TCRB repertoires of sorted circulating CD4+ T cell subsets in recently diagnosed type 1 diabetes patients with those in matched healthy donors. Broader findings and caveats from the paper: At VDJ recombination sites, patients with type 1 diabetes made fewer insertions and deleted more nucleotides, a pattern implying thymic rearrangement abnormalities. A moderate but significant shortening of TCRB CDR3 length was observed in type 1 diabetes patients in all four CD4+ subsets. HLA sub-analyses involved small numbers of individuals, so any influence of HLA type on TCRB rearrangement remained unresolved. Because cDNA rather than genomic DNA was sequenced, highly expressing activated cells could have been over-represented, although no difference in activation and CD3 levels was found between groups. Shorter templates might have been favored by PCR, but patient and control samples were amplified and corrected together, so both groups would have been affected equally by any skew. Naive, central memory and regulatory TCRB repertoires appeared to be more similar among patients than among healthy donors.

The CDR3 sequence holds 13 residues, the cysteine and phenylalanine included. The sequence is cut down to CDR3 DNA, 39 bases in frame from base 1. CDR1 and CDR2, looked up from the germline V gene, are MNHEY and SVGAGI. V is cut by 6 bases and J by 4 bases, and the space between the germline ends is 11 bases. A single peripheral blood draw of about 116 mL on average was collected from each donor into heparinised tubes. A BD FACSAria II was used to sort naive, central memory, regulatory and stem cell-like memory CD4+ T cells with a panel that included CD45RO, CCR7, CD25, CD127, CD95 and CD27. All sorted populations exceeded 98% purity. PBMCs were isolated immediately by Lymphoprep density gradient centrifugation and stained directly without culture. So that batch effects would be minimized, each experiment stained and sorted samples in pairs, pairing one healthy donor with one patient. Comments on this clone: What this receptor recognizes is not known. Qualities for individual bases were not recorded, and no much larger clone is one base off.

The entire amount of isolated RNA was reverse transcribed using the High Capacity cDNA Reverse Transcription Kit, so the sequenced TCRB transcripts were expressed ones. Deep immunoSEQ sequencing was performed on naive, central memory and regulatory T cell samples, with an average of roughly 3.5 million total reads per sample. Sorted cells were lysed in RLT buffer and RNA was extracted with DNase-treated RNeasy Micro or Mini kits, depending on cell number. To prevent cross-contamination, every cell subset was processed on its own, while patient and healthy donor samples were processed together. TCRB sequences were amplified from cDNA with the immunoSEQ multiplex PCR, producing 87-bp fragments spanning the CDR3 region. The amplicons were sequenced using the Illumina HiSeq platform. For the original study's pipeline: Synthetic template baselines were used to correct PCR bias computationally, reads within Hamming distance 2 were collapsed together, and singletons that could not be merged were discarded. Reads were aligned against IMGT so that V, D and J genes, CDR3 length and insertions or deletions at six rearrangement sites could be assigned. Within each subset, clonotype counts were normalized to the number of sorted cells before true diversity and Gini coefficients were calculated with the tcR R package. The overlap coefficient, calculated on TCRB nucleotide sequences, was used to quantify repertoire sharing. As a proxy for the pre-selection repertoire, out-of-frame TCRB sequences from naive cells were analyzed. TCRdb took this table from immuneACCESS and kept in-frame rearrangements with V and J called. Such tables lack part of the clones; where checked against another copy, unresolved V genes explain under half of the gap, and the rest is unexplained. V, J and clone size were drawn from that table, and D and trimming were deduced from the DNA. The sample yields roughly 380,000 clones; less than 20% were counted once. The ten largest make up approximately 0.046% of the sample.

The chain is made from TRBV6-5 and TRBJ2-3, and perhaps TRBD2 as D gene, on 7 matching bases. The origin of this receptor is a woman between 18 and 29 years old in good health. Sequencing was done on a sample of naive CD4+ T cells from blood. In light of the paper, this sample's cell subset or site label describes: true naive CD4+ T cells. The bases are TGTGCCAGCAGGCCGGGGGGCCCAGATACGCAGTATTTT. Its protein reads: CASRPGGPDTQYF.